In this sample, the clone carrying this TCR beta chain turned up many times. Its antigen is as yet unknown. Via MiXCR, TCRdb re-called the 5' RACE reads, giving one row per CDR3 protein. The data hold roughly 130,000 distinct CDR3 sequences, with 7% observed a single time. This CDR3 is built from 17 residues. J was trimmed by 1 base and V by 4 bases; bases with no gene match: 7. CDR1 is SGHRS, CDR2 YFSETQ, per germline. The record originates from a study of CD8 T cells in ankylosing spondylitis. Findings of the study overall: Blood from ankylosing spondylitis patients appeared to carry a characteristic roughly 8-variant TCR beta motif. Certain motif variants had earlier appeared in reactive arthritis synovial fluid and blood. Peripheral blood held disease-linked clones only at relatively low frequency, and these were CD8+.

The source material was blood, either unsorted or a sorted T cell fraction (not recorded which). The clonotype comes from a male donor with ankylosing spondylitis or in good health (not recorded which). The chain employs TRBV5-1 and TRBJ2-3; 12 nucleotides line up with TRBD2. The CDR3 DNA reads TGCGCCAGCAGCCTCCCGACTAGCGGGGGAGGCACAGATACGCAGTATTTT. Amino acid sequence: CASSLPTSGGGTDTQYF.